This T cell receptor beta chain was identified in a study of T cell changes during pregnancy in multiple sclerosis. Germline CDR1 SEHNR, CDR2 FQNEAQ (reference sequence). The CDR3 is 12 amino acids. Between the trimmed V and J ends, which lost 6 bases and 9 bases, there was a span of 12 bases. Produced via immunoSEQ multiplex PCR; TCRdb's table is partial and in-frame only. The sample shows tens of thousands of clones, 85% to 95% of them seen only once. This clone has a handful of counts. Material: peripheral blood, obtained in the second trimester of pregnancy. The chain uses TRBV7-9 and TRBJ1-3, with no clear D. This sequence originates from a female donor in good health, enrolled as a control in a pregnancy study. CDR3 protein: CASSSINPTIYF. CDR3 DNA sequence: TGTGCCAGCAGTTCTATTAACCCCACCATATATTTT.